The table lists the clone carrying this T cell receptor beta chain with a few counts. The target antigen is unknown. TCRdb used MiXCR to reprocess the reads, holding one entry per CDR3 protein. The sample consists of some 480,000 distinct CDR3 sequences, 33% of them appearing once. The entry originates in a study of T cell repertoires in cytomegalovirus infection. Study-wide background: The authors used CMV epitopes that were HLA-C-restricted (recently identified) and HLA-B-restricted (well studied).

The CDR3 loop spans 19 amino acids. Germline CDR1 and CDR2: SGHRS and YFSETQ. V was pared by 4 bases and J by 0 bases, with 8 bases of the junction left unmatched. General study results and limits: What dominated the ex vivo response were HLA-C-restricted CMV-specific TCR beta clonotypes.

The sample here was cultured PBMCs, taken from culture after CMV antigen stimulation. The TCR sequence derives from a human donor in good health (CMV status not recorded). Some clones in this sample may be carry-over from other donors' samples. This chain links TRBV5-1 with TRBJ2-3, with 16 bases aligning to TRBD2. CDR3 loop: CASSAGLAGGISSTDTQYF. The CDR3 DNA is TGCGCCAGCAGCGCGGGACTAGCGGGAGGGATTTCTAGCACAGATACGCAGTATTTT.